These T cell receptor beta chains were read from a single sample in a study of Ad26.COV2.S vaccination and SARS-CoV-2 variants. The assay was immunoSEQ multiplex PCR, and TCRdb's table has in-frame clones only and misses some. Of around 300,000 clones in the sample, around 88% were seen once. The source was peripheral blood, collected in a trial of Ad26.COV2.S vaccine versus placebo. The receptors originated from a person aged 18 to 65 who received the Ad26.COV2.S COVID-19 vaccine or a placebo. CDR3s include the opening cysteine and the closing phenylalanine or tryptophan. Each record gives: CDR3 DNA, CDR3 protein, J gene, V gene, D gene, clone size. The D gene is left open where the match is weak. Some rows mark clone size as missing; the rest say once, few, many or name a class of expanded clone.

DNA: TGTGCCAGCAGCCAAGATCGCGGCACCTTCTACGAGCAGTACTTC
CDR3: CASSQDRGTFYEQYF
J: TRBJ2-7
V: TRBV4-2
D: .
size: few

DNA: TGTGCCAGCTCCAGGGGTACTAATGAAAAACTGTTTTTT
CDR3: CASSRGTNEKLFF
J: TRBJ1-4
V: TRBV2
D: .
size: .

DNA: TGTGCCAGCGTCCGGAACACTGAAGCTTTCTTT
CDR3: CASVRNTEAFF
J: TRBJ1-1
V: TRBV5-6
D: .
size: .

DNA: TGCAGCGTTGACCGGGACAGGGGGCCCCTCACAGATACGCAGTATTTT
CDR3: CSVDRDRGPLTDTQYF
J: TRBJ2-3
V: TRBV29-1
D: TRBD1
size: .

DNA: TGTGCTAGTGGTTTGGGCTCGGGGGAGAAGGGGGACAATGAGCAGTTCTTC
CDR3: CASGLGSGEKGDNEQFF
J: TRBJ2-1
V: TRBV12-5
D: .
size: .

DNA: TGTGCCAGCACCGACAGCCTCTACGAGCAGTACTTC
CDR3: CASTDSLYEQYF
J: TRBJ2-7
V: TRBV2
D: .
size: .

DNA: TGTGCCAGTAGTACGGACAGGGAAGGGAGCGAGCAGTACTTC
CDR3: CASSTDREGSEQYF
J: TRBJ2-7
V: TRBV19
D: TRBD1
size: once

DNA: TGTGCCAGCAGCCAGGTTAGGACTGAAGCTTTCTTT
CDR3: CASSQVRTEAFF
J: TRBJ1-1
V: TRBV6-2/TRBV6-3
D: .
size: .

DNA: TGTGCCAGCACTAATCCAGGCGCACCCCCTTACGAGCAGTACTTC
CDR3: CASTNPGAPPYEQYF
J: TRBJ2-7
V: TRBV6-5
D: .
size: .

DNA: TGTGCCTGGAGTGTACCATCCTACGAGCAGTACTTC
CDR3: CAWSVPSYEQYF
J: TRBJ2-7
V: TRBV30
D: .
size: .

DNA: TGTGCCAGCAGTGGACAGGGGGCTTATGGCTACACCTTC
CDR3: CASSGQGAYGYTF
J: TRBJ1-2
V: TRBV25-1
D: TRBD1
size: .

DNA: TGTGCCAGCAGTCCCCGGTCTCGTGACTACGAGCAGTACTTC
CDR3: CASSPRSRDYEQYF
J: TRBJ2-7
V: TRBV6-2/TRBV6-3
D: .
size: .

DNA: TGCGCCAGCAGCTTGGGACTAGCGGGAGTGTACAATGAGCAGTTCTTC
CDR3: CASSLGLAGVYNEQFF
J: TRBJ2-1
V: TRBV5-1
D: TRBD2
size: .

DNA: TGTGCCAGCAGCGAGTCGGGACAGCCCCCCGAAGCTTTCTTT
CDR3: CASSESGQPPEAFF
J: TRBJ1-1
V: TRBV7-2
D: TRBD1
size: .

DNA: TGTGCCAGCAGCTCGGGGTTTGGCTACACCTTC
CDR3: CASSSGFGYTF
J: TRBJ1-2
V: TRBV7-9
D: .
size: .

DNA: TGCAGCGTTGAAGTGACAGGGGGCCTTGGGCAGTACTTC
CDR3: CSVEVTGGLGQYF
J: TRBJ2-7
V: TRBV29-1
D: TRBD1
size: .

DNA: TGTGCCAGCAGCTTCCAGGGGAGTCGAAATACGCAGTATTTT
CDR3: CASSFQGSRNTQYF
J: TRBJ2-3
V: TRBV7-2
D: .
size: .

DNA: TGTGCCAGCAGCTTAACAGGGCATGGCTACACCTTC
CDR3: CASSLTGHGYTF
J: TRBJ1-2
V: TRBV5-5
D: .
size: .

DNA: TGTGCCAGCAGTCGACAGGCGGTCCACGAGCAGTACTTC
CDR3: CASSRQAVHEQYF
J: TRBJ2-7
V: TRBV28
D: .
size: once

DNA: TGTGCCAGCAGCTTTAGCGGGGGTTTGGAGACCCAGTACTTC
CDR3: CASSFSGGLETQYF
J: TRBJ2-5
V: TRBV5-4
D: TRBD2
size: .

DNA: TGTGCCAGCAGCCTCGGGCAGGGAGGGAGCAATCAGCCCCAGCATTTT
CDR3: CASSLGQGGSNQPQHF
J: TRBJ1-5
V: TRBV2
D: .
size: .

DNA: TGTGCCACCAGCATGCGGTGGCAGGGAGTGCGCGAGCAGTACTTC
CDR3: CATSMRWQGVREQYF
J: TRBJ2-7
V: TRBV15
D: .
size: .

DNA: TGTGCCAGCAGCCGAGGACTTCTTAATGAGCAGTTCTTC
CDR3: CASSRGLLNEQFF
J: TRBJ2-1
V: TRBV11-3
D: .
size: .

DNA: TGTGCCAGCAGAAACACAGGGGGTACGCAGTATTTT
CDR3: CASRNTGGTQYF
J: TRBJ2-3
V: TRBV28
D: TRBD1
size: .

DNA: TGTGCCTGGAGTGTATCGAGAGAGCAGTACTTC
CDR3: CAWSVSREQYF
J: TRBJ2-7
V: TRBV30
D: .
size: .

DNA: TGTGCCAGCAGTTTAGATTCGCAGGGGGAAGCTTTCTTT
CDR3: CASSLDSQGEAFF
J: TRBJ1-1
V: TRBV12-3/TRBV12-4
D: .
size: .

DNA: TGTGCCAGCAGTTACCGGGGTGGTCAGGGTAATTCACCCCTCCACTTT
CDR3: CASSYRGGQGNSPLHF
J: TRBJ1-6
V: TRBV6-6
D: .
size: .

DNA: TGCGCCAGCAGCCAAGATCACGGGCTAGCGGTCGTAAATGAGCAGTTCTTC
CDR3: CASSQDHGLAVVNEQFF
J: TRBJ2-1
V: TRBV4-1
D: TRBD2
size: .

DNA: TGTGCCAGCATGTCCTACGAGCAGTACTTC
CDR3: CASMSYEQYF
J: TRBJ2-7
V: TRBV6-5
D: .
size: .

DNA: TGTGCCAGCACCATCCTAGTAACAGGGGAGCTGTTTTTT
CDR3: CASTILVTGELFF
J: TRBJ2-2
V: TRBV6-6
D: .
size: .

DNA: TGTGCCAGTAGTGCCGAGTACGAGCAGTACTTC
CDR3: CASSAEYEQYF
J: TRBJ2-7
V: TRBV19
D: .
size: .

DNA: TGTGCCAGCATGGGGAACTATGGCTACACCTTC
CDR3: CASMGNYGYTF
J: TRBJ1-2
V: TRBV27
D: .
size: .

DNA: TGTGCCAGCAGGGGGACTAGCGCGCACACAGATACGCAGTATTTT
CDR3: CASRGTSAHTDTQYF
J: TRBJ2-3
V: TRBV6-5
D: TRBD2
size: .

DNA: TGTGCCAGCAGCCACACGCGAAATCAGCCCCAGCATTTT
CDR3: CASSHTRNQPQHF
J: TRBJ1-5
V: TRBV3-1/TRBV3-2
D: .
size: .

DNA: TGTGCCAGCAGCTTATCGGAGTACGCGGGCACAGATACGCAGTATTTT
CDR3: CASSLSEYAGTDTQYF
J: TRBJ2-3
V: TRBV7-9
D: .
size: .

DNA: TGTGCCAGCAGTTTACAAAAGGCCCAGGGAATTAGGTCGATCGGGGAGCTGTTTTTT
CDR3: CASSLQKAQGIRSIGELFF
J: TRBJ2-2
V: TRBV27
D: .
size: .

DNA: TGCGCCAGCAGCCAAGAACTCGGCTATAATGAAAAACTGTTTTTT
CDR3: CASSQELGYNEKLFF
J: TRBJ1-4
V: TRBV4-3
D: .
size: once

DNA: TGCGCCAGCAGCCTGAGACAGGGTTCGCCTTACGAGCAGTACTTC
CDR3: CASSLRQGSPYEQYF
J: TRBJ2-7
V: TRBV4-1
D: TRBD1
size: .

DNA: TGTGCCAGTAGTATTACAGGGGGCTACCAAGAGACCCAGTACTTC
CDR3: CASSITGGYQETQYF
J: TRBJ2-5
V: TRBV19
D: TRBD1
size: .

DNA: TGTGCCAGCAGCCTTTTAGCGGGGGGGCAGGGGGAGACCCAGTACTTC
CDR3: CASSLLAGGQGETQYF
J: TRBJ2-5
V: TRBV4-2
D: TRBD2
size: .

DNA: TGTGCCAGCAGTCCCCGACTAGCGGGAAACATTCAGTACTTC
CDR3: CASSPRLAGNIQYF
J: TRBJ2-4
V: TRBV28
D: TRBD2
size: .

DNA: TGTGCCACCAGCAGAGCGGAGGGGAGACCCTACGAGCAGTACTTC
CDR3: CATSRAEGRPYEQYF
J: TRBJ2-7
V: TRBV15
D: .
size: .

DNA: TGTGCCAGTCTTTCGGTAGACCAGGGGGGTGTGAACACCGGGGAGCTGTTTTTT
CDR3: CASLSVDQGGVNTGELFF
J: TRBJ2-2
V: TRBV19
D: .
size: .

DNA: TGTGCCAGCAGTTTGTCGGGGGAGAGCTCCTACAATGAGCAGTTCTTC
CDR3: CASSLSGESSYNEQFF
J: TRBJ2-1
V: TRBV28
D: .
size: .

DNA: TGCGCCAGCAGCTTGGCGGCGGGGGGGCCTCTAGATACGCAGTATTTT
CDR3: CASSLAAGGPLDTQYF
J: TRBJ2-3
V: TRBV5-1
D: TRBD2
size: .

DNA: TGTGCCACCAGCTCCATAGCGGAGACCCAGTACTTC
CDR3: CATSSIAETQYF
J: TRBJ2-5
V: TRBV24-1
D: .
size: .

DNA: TGTGCCAGCAGCCCCATACCCGGGACTGGGGACCCAGGACGATCCTACGAGCAGTACTTC
CDR3: CASSPIPGTGDPGRSYEQYF
J: TRBJ2-7
V: TRBV3-1/TRBV3-2
D: .
size: .

DNA: TGCGCCAGCAGCTTAAGCGGGATTACCTACAATGAGCAGTTCTTC
CDR3: CASSLSGITYNEQFF
J: TRBJ2-1
V: TRBV5-1
D: TRBD2
size: .

DNA: TGTGCCAGCAGGCGAGACAGGGAGGTCACTGAAGCTTTCTTT
CDR3: CASRRDREVTEAFF
J: TRBJ1-1
V: TRBV6-5
D: TRBD1
size: few

DNA: TGTGCCAGCAGTCGACAGGGGACAAATCAGCCCCAGCATTTT
CDR3: CASSRQGTNQPQHF
J: TRBJ1-5
V: TRBV6-5
D: TRBD1
size: .